This entry lists 5 T cell receptor beta chains sequenced from one sample in a study of cytomegalovirus exposure and HLA in healthy donors. PCR was performed using 60 Vbeta and 13 Jbeta primers. Generated by immunoSEQ multiplex PCR, the TCRdb table keeps only in-frame clones and is missing some. This table holds under 85,000 clones, just under 70% found once. Sample: PBMCs. These TCRs come from a woman in her twenties or thirties in good health and CMV-seronegative.

This clone has only one observation. The chain carries TRBV25-1 and TRBJ1-1, with 7 bases matching TRBD1. V was clipped by 5 bases and J by 4 bases; unmatched bases: 10. Germline V gene data show CDR1 as MGHDK and CDR2 as SYGVNS. This CDR3 has 15 residues. The CDR3 sequence is CASSKTRQGGTEAFF. In nucleotides, the CDR3 is TGTGCCAGCAGTAAAACCAGACAGGGCGGCACTGAAGCTTTCTTT.

CDR3 protein: CASSDRGSYEQYF. The CDR3 nucleotides read TGTGCCAGCAGTGACAGGGGATCCTACGAGCAGTACTTC. The genes are TRBV27 and TRBJ2-7; 8 bases align to TRBD1. V lost 5 bases and J lost 1; bases outside the gene matches: 1. The CDR3 spans 13 residues. Germline CDR1 and CDR2: MNHEY and SMNVEV (reference sequence).

A remark on this clone: A far larger clone is only one base removed, so a read error is likely. V gene TRBV7-9 combines with J gene TRBJ1-5; D gene ambiguous. Germline CDR1 is SEHNR and CDR2 is FQNEAQ (reference sequence). There are 14 residues in the CDR3. The CDR3 spells CAISPPADNQPQHF. The CDR3, as DNA: TGTGCCATCAGCCCACCAGCGGACAATCAGCCCCAGCATTTT.

A single count supports this clone. This rearrangement joins TRBV5-6 to TRBJ1-1; 8 bases match TRBD1. J was trimmed by 5 bases and V by 1 base; bases with no gene match: 4. The CDR3 runs to 14 residues. The germline V gene has CDR1 SGHDT and CDR2 YYEEEE. CDR3 coding DNA: TGTGCCAGCAGCTTGACAGGGGGAGGGACTGAAGCTTTCTTT. It is translated as CASSLTGGGTEAFF.

The count of this clone is one. The chain recombines TRBV6-5 with TRBJ2-7; 7 bases align to TRBD1. With 5 bases clipped from V and 4 bases from J, the junction kept 11 bases outside the gene matches. The germline V gene has CDR1 MNHEY and CDR2 SVGAGI. The CDR3 length is 15 residues. CDR3 bases: TGTGCCAGCAGTAACCGCCGGGACAGAAATTACGAGCAGTACTTC. This translates into CASSNRRDRNYEQYF.